What follows are 30 T cell receptor beta chains derived from one specimen sequenced in a study of cytomegalovirus exposure and HLA in healthy donors. PCR employed 60 Vbeta and 13 Jbeta primers. Sequenced by immunoSEQ multiplex PCR; TCRdb stores in-frame clones only, minus some. The sample has roughly 180,000 clones; more than 75% are singletons. The sample was PBMCs. The receptors were sampled from a woman between 25 and 40 years old in good health and CMV-seropositive.

This rearrangement joins TRBV2 to TRBJ2-3, with 9 bases fitting TRBD2. From germline, CDR1 is SNHLY and CDR2 FYNNEI. The CDR3 covers 14 residues. The ends lost 9 bases at V and 1 base at J; junction bases unmatched: 5. The CDR3 DNA is TGTGCCAGTGAGGGCGGGGGGGGCACAGATACGCAGTATTTT. Translated: CASEGGGGTDTQYF. Together with reference TRBV2 and TRBJ2-3, the CDR3 gives the full variable domain: EPEVTQTPSHQVTQMGQEVILRCVPISNHLYFYWYRQILGQKVEFLVSFYNNEISEKSEIFDDQFSVERPDGSNFTLKIRSTKLEDSAMYFCASEGGGGTDTQYFGPGTRLTVL.

This chain uses TRBV28 with TRBJ2-7, with D perhaps TRBD1 (5 bases). Germline CDR1 reads MDHEN; CDR2 reads SYDVKM. With 5 bases removed from V and 1 base from J, the gap between germline ends came to 12 bases. The CDR3 sequence is 14 residues long. For the CDR3, the DNA is TGTGCCAGCAGTCCCAGGGCAGTTTCCTACGAGCAGTACTTC. It codes for CASSPRAVSYEQYF.

The chain couples TRBV7-3 to TRBJ2-1, with 13 bases aligning to TRBD2. The CDR3 runs 13 residues. Germline V gives CDR1 SGHTA, CDR2 FQGTGA. V lost 5 bases and J lost 11; bases outside the gene matches: 3. The CDR3 nucleotides are TGTGCCAGCAGCCCACTAGCGGGGGGGCAGCAGTTCTTC. This gives the protein CASSPLAGGQQFF.

The chain combines TRBV12-5 with TRBJ1-2; 9 bases map to TRBD1. Germline CDR1 reads LGHNT; CDR2 reads FRNRAP. With 2 bases clipped from V and 1 base from J, the junction kept 11 bases outside the gene matches. This CDR3 has 18 residues. DNA for the CDR3: TGTGCTAGTGGTTTGACCCGACAGGGGGGTTTTCATAACTATGGCTACACCTTC. Its protein is CASGLTRQGGFHNYGYTF.

This chain uses TRBV11-2 with TRBJ2-3; 9 bases align to TRBD2. This CDR3 is 17 amino acids long. The V and J ends lost 4 bases and 7 bases, in that order; junction bases with no gene match: 15. Germline CDR1 reads SGHAT; CDR2 reads FQNNGV. The CDR3 protein is CASSSPHPSGATNTQYF. DNA for the CDR3: TGTGCCAGCAGCTCCCCCCACCCTAGCGGGGCTACAAATACGCAGTATTTT.

The chain uses TRBV11-2 and TRBJ2-7; TRBD2 agrees at 12 bases. Per the germline V gene, CDR1 is SGHAT and CDR2 is FQNNGV. This CDR3 spans 19 amino acids. The J segment lost 2 bases and the V segment lost 3 bases, leaving 14 bases of the junction unmatched. CDR3 sequence (DNA): TGTGCCAGCAGCTTCATCCCCGGGACTAGCGGGCCAGATCCCTACGAGCAGTACTTC. Its protein product is CASSFIPGTSGPDPYEQYF.

A word on this clone: The junction differs from germline at one of its ends, possibly a read error. This same CDR3 is encoded by further DNA sequences in the sample. V and J are TRBV10-3 and TRBJ2-5, with 7 bases lining up with TRBD1. CDR1 ENHRY and CDR2 SYGVKD come from the germline V gene. This CDR3 contains 11 residues. DNA of the CDR3: TGTGCCAGCGGACAGGAAGAGACTCAGTACTTC. Amino acids: CASGQEETQYF.

The chain joins TRBV5-1 to TRBJ2-1; D gene ambiguous. Trimming shortened V by 0 bases and J by 4 bases, and 8 bases separated the two germline ends. Germline loops: CDR1 SGHRS, CDR2 YFSETQ. This CDR3 has 14 residues. CDR3 DNA sequence: TGCGCCAGCAGCTTGGCCGGTGTATACAATGAGCAGTTCTTC. Protein: CASSLAGVYNEQFF.

V usage is TRBV7-9 and J usage is TRBJ2-2, with 9 bases that match TRBD1. This CDR3 is built from 15 residues. J gave up 6 bases and V 5 bases, and 7 bases lay outside the gene matches. Germline loops: CDR1 SEHNR, CDR2 FQNEAQ (reference sequence). CDR3 residues: CASSRSQGAAGELFF. CDR3 in DNA: TGTGCCAGCAGCCGATCACAGGGGGCCGCCGGGGAGCTGTTTTTT.

The chain couples TRBV5-1 to TRBJ1-5; 11 bases match TRBD1. Germline V gives CDR1 SGHRS, CDR2 YFSETQ. The length of the CDR3 is 17 residues. V gave up 5 bases and J gave up 4 bases; unmatched junction bases: 11. The CDR3 region is CASRNRDRGEKNQPQHF. The CDR3 DNA follows: TGCGCCAGCAGAAACCGGGACAGGGGGGAGAAAAATCAGCCCCAGCATTTT. Complete variable domain (other parts from reference TRBV5-1 and TRBJ1-5): KAGVTQTPRYLIKTRGQQVTLSCSPISGHRSVSWYQQTPGQGLQFLFEYFSETQRNKGNFPGRFSGRQFSNSRSEMNVSTLELGDSALYLCASRNRDRGEKNQPQHFGDGTRLSIL.

This clone was seen just once. V usage is TRBV7-8 and J usage is TRBJ2-5; 7 bases align to TRBD2. The CDR3 is 14 residues long. In germline, CDR1 is SGHVS, CDR2 FQNEAQ. V lost 2 bases and J lost 5; bases outside the gene matches: 5. The CDR3 nucleotides read TGTGCCAGCAGCTTAAGCGAAGCGGGGGAGACCCAGTACTTC. Translation gives CASSLSEAGETQYF.

A remark on this clone: Other DNA sequences in the same sample also yield this CDR3. The chain has TRBV11-3 and TRBJ2-1; tentative D call: TRBD1 (6 bases). Trimming shortened V by 1 base and J by 6 bases, and 7 bases separated the two germline ends. This CDR3 spans 13 amino acids. The V gene's germline CDR1 is SGHNT and CDR2 YENEEA. The CDR3 nucleotides are TGTGCCAGCAGCTTAGCAGGGGCCAATGAGCAGTTCTTC. Translated, it gives CASSLAGANEQFF.

This clone was counted a single time. In DNA, the CDR3 is TGTGCCAGCAACAGGGTGCAAGGGTATGGCTACACCTTC. Protein product: CASNRVQGYGYTF. This chain uses TRBV28 with TRBJ1-2; a possible D gene is TRBD1 (6 bases). V gave up 7 bases and J gave up 5 bases, with 14 bases separating them. Germline CDR1 and CDR2: MDHEN and SYDVKM. The CDR3 contains 13 residues.

This clone showed up just once. V is TRBV5-1 and J is TRBJ1-3; D is possibly TRBD1 (5 bases). Deletions cut 0 bases from V and 0 bases from J, with 7 bases between. The CDR3 extends over 15 amino acids. Germline CDR1 is SGHRS and CDR2 is YFSETQ. CDR3 protein: CASSLATGSGNTIYF. DNA for the CDR3: TGCGCCAGCAGCTTGGCCACAGGCTCTGGAAACACCATATATTTT.

The chain employs TRBV11-2 and TRBJ1-2; D might be TRBD1 (5 bases). There are 14 residues in the CDR3. Trimming pared 3 bases from V and 6 bases from J, leaving 14 bases between. The V gene's germline CDR1 is SGHAT and CDR2 FQNNGV. As DNA, the CDR3 is TGTGCCAGCAGCTTTCAGGGAGGTGGGGATGGCTACACCTTC. Its translation: CASSFQGGGDGYTF.

The chain is built from TRBV11-2 and TRBJ2-5; weak D call: TRBD1 (5 bases). The germline gives CDR1 SGHAT, CDR2 FQNNGV. The CDR3 covers 12 residues. Trimming removed 2 bases from V and 9 bases from J, with 10 bases in between. The CDR3 DNA reads TGTGCCAGCAGCTTAAAGGGGATGGCCCAGTACTTC. It yields the protein CASSLKGMAQYF.

This CDR3 is CASRRQGIGTGELFF. CDR3 bases: TGTGCCAGCAGGAGACAGGGGATCGGCACCGGGGAGCTGTTTTTT. The V and J genes are TRBV7-3 and TRBJ2-2, with 8 bases aligning to TRBD1. The CDR3 is made up of 15 amino acids. Germline CDR1 is SGHTA and CDR2 is FQGTGA. J was trimmed by 4 bases and V by 6 bases; bases with no gene match: 7.

This clone has more than one count but fewer than ten. The chain couples TRBV28 to TRBJ2-3; 7 bases align to TRBD2. The ends lost 2 bases at V and 2 bases at J; junction bases unmatched: 1. The germline gives CDR1 MDHEN, CDR2 SYDVKM. This CDR3 has 14 residues. In DNA form, the CDR3 reads TGTGCCAGCAGTTTAGCGGGGGTCACAGATACGCAGTATTTT. Translated, it gives CASSLAGVTDTQYF.

This clone was detected only once. The chain combines TRBV4-2 with TRBJ2-3; 10 bases match TRBD2. CDR1 and CDR2 from the germline V gene are LGHNA and YNFKEQ. The ends lost 0 bases at V and 1 base at J; junction bases unmatched: 7. There are 18 residues in the CDR3. Here the CDR3 DNA reads TGTGCCAGCAGCCAAGATCAGGCTAGCGGGGGCCGCACAGATACGCAGTATTTT. This gives the protein CASSQDQASGGRTDTQYF.

V and J are TRBV10-3 and TRBJ2-3, with a tentative D call TRBD2 (6 bases). This CDR3 has 14 residues. Germline-derived CDR1 and CDR2 are ENHRY and SYGVKD. V shed 10 bases and J shed 6 bases, with 20 bases lying between them. CDR3 residues: CATLGAGPKDTQYF. The CDR3 DNA reads as TGTGCCACCCTCGGAGCGGGCCCTAAGGATACGCAGTATTTT.

This clone has just one count. The chain employs TRBV6-5 and TRBJ1-2; D is unclear. Germline CDR1 and CDR2: MNHEY and SVGAGI. The CDR3 loop spans 15 amino acids. V gave up 0 bases and J gave up 0 bases, with 8 bases separating them. CDR3 nucleotide sequence: TGTGCCAGCAGTTACTCGGGCGTTACTAACTATGGCTACACCTTC. Translation: CASSYSGVTNYGYTF.

The rearrangement joins TRBV7-2 to TRBJ2-5; D remains ambiguous. The DNA end is more similar to TRBJ2-7, so the J call may be wrong. Germline CDR1 SGHTA, CDR2 FQGNSA. The CDR3 covers 13 residues. The CDR3 DNA reads TGTGCCAGCAGCTCCCGCCTCGCGTACGAGCAGTACTTC. It specifies CASSSRLAYEQYF.

This rearrangement joins TRBV6-5 to TRBJ2-1, with D perhaps TRBD2 (5 bases). The germline V and J ends were trimmed by 4 bases and 8 bases, with 12 bases remaining between them. Germline-derived CDR1 and CDR2 are MNHEY and SVGAGI. The CDR3 totals 13 residues. DNA of the CDR3: TGTGCCAGCAGTTTTACCCGGACTGATGAGCAGTTCTTC. Translating it yields CASSFTRTDEQFF.

A word on this clone: Germline is not matched at one junction end, which may reflect a read error. The sample has other DNA sequences that encode this CDR3 too. The rearrangement links TRBV5-1 to TRBJ2-3; TRBD1 aligns across 7 bases. The CDR3 runs to 14 residues. Germline values: CDR1 SGHRS, CDR2 YFSETQ. The CDR3 nucleotides read TGCGCTAGCAGCCTAGACAGGGCGGACGATACGCAGTATTTT. Protein sequence: CASSLDRADDTQYF. Full variable domain (outside the CDR3, taken from reference TRBV5-1 and TRBJ2-3): KAGVTQTPRYLIKTRGQQVTLSCSPISGHRSVSWYQQTPGQGLQFLFEYFSETQRNKGNFPGRFSGRQFSNSRSEMNVSTLELGDSALYLCASSLDRADDTQYFGPGTRLTVL.

This clone has only one observation. The rearrangement links TRBV11-3 to TRBJ2-7; 7 nucleotides align to TRBD1. CDR3 length: 11 residues. CDR1 and CDR2 (germline): SGHNT, YENEEA. The junction had 4 bases not matched to a gene; V was cut back by 3 bases and J by 11 bases. DNA of the CDR3: TGTGCCAGCAGCTTGGGTCAGGGGGAGTACTTC. Residues: CASSLGQGEYF. The variable domain in full, completed from reference TRBV11-3 and TRBJ2-7, reads EAGVVQSPRYKIIEKKQPVAFWCNPISGHNTLYWYLQNLGQGPELLIRYENEEAVDDSQLPKDRFSAERLKGVDSTLKIQPAELGDSAVYLCASSLGQGEYFGPGTRLTVT.

The CDR3 here is CAISFRGPGNSPLHF. DNA of the CDR3: TGTGCCATCAGTTTCAGGGGGCCCGGTAATTCACCCCTCCACTTT. The V and J genes are TRBV10-3 and TRBJ1-6, with 8 bases aligning to TRBD1. The J segment lost 6 bases and the V segment lost 5 bases, leaving 6 bases of the junction unmatched. From germline, CDR1 is ENHRY and CDR2 SYGVKD. This CDR3 region has 15 residues.

The chain links TRBV19 to TRBJ1-5, with TRBD1 matching 12 bases. J lost 2 bases, V lost 3 bases, and 23 bases had no gene match. This CDR3 region has 23 residues. The V gene's germline CDR1 is LNHDA and CDR2 SQIVND (reference sequence). CDR3 coding DNA: TGTGCCAGTAGTATTGGACCGGGACAGGGGGCGACCGGGGAGAAAGGGGGCAATCAGCCCCAGCATTTT. This translates into CASSIGPGQGATGEKGGNQPQHF.

The chain employs TRBV5-1 and TRBJ1-2; D may be TRBD1 (6 bases). The V end lost 4 bases, the J end lost 8 bases, and 18 bases lay between the germline ends. Germline V gene lookup returns CDR1 SGHRS and CDR2 YFSETQ. CDR3 length: 14 residues. CDR3 coding DNA: TGCGCCAGCAGCAGTGGACAGATAGGGCAGGGCTACACCTTC. It codes for CASSSGQIGQGYTF.

The CDR3 DNA reads as TGTGCCAGCAGCCCGCAACAGGGGGCGAGCACAGATACGCAGTATTTT. Translating it yields CASSPQQGASTDTQYF. The chain links TRBV5-4 to TRBJ2-3; 9 bases are shared with TRBD1. The CDR3 runs to 16 residues. CDR1 and CDR2 from the germline V gene are SGHNT and YYREEE (reference sequence). V lost 4 bases, J lost 0 bases, and 6 bases stayed unmatched.

The J gene is TRBJ2-1, the V gene TRBV14; D is unresolved. This CDR3 has 13 amino acids. The ends were cut back, 3 bases at V and 5 bases at J, with 8 bases in the middle. CDR1 and CDR2 from the germline V gene are SGHDN and FVKESK. In DNA, the CDR3 is TGTGCCAGCAGCCATCCCCGGGACAATGAGCAGTTCTTC. This gives the protein CASSHPRDNEQFF.